The T cell receptor (beta chain) under discussion was sequenced for a study of T-cell memory formation after mild COVID-19. The study's findings and limits: Nothing confirmed that second-wave clones peaking on day 37 were specific for SARS-CoV-2.

Germline-derived CDR1 and CDR2 are SEHNR and FQNEAQ (reference sequence). The germline V and J ends were trimmed by 5 bases and 8 bases, with 15 bases remaining between them. The CDR3 length is 14 residues. This clonotype was detected only a few times. Its cognate antigen is unknown. With constant-segment primers, 5'RACE yielded cDNA libraries of TCR alpha and TCR beta that carried sample barcodes and UMIs. TCRdb recomputed calls from the 5' RACE reads with MiXCR, one row per CDR3 protein. Of about 430,000 distinct CDR3 sequences listed, roughly 18% are singletons. The TCR originated in a man aged 18 to 29 who had mild COVID-19 (a few samples of this study predate the infection). Cell type and time point are not known. This chain joins TRBV7-9 and TRBJ1-4; possible D gene TRBD1, 6 bases. Sequencing used PBMCs or a T cell subset sorted from them (not recorded which). The CDR3 loop reads CASSPVTGLEKLFF. In DNA form, the CDR3 reads TGTGCCAGCAGCCCGGTGACAGGATTGGAAAAACTGTTTTTT.